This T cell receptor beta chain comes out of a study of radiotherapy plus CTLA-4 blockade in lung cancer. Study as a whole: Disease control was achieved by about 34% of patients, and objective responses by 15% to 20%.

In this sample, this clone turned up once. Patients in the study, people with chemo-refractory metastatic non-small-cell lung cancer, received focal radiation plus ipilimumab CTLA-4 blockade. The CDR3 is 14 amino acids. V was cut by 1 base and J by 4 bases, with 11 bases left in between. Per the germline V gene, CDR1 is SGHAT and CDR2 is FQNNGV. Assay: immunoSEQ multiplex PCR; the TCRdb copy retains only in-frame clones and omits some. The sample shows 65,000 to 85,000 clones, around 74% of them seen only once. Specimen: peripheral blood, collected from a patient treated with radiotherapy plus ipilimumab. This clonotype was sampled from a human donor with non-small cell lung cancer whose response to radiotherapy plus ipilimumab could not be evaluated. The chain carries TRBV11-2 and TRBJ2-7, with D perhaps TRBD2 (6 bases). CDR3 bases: TGTGCCAGCAGCTTAGGGCGGGGTAATTACGAGCAGTACTTC. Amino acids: CASSLGRGNYEQYF.